A selection of T cell receptor beta chains follows, all from one sample in a study of shared clonotypes between healthy human individuals. TCRdb's table, derived via immunoSEQ multiplex PCR, lists solely in-frame clones and lacks some. The repertoire holds about 800,000 clones, about 97% seen once, with about 0.22% in the top ten. Specimen: naive CD8+ T cells sorted from blood. The receptors originated from a man aged 30-40 years in good health. CDR3s include the opening cysteine and the closing phenylalanine or tryptophan. The D gene is left open where the match is weak. Expanded clones get a size class; other rows say once, few or many, or leave the size out.

D	size	V	J	DNA	CDR3
NA	NA	TRBV7-9	TRBJ2-1	TGTGCCAGCAGCATGGACGGTTACAATGAGCAGTTCTTC	CASSMDGYNEQFF
NA	NA	TRBV4-1	TRBJ2-7	TGCGCCAGCAGCCACGTAACACCGGCTCCCTCCTACGAGCAGTACTTC	CASSHVTPAPSYEQYF
TRBD1	NA	TRBV30	TRBJ2-5	TGTGCCTGGAGTGTACGTTACAGGGGCCAGGAGACCCAGTACTTC	CAWSVRYRGQETQYF
NA	NA	TRBV19	TRBJ2-1	TGTGCCAGTAGTATAGGGACACTGACCTACAATGAGCAGTTCTTC	CASSIGTLTYNEQFF
NA	NA	TRBV10-3	TRBJ2-1	TGTGCCATCAGTGAGTCGACTGGCCGGTATCCGGATGAGCAGTTCTTC	CAISESTGRYPDEQFF
TRBD2	NA	TRBV2	TRBJ2-7	TGTGCCAGCAGCCCCTTCGGGGGAGGGTACGAGCAGTACTTC	CASSPFGGGYEQYF
NA	NA	TRBV10-2	TRBJ2-7	TGCGCCACAACAGACAGGAATTGGGTCGAGCAGTACTTC	CATTDRNWVEQYF
NA	NA	TRBV29-1	TRBJ2-1	TGCAGCGTTGGAGGGGGAGAGGGTAATGAGCAGTTCTTC	CSVGGGEGNEQFF
TRBD1	NA	TRBV5-1	TRBJ2-1	TGCGCCAGCAGCATCGGGACAGAATTTTACAATGAGCAGTTCTTC	CASSIGTEFYNEQFF
NA	NA	TRBV14	TRBJ2-3	TGTGCCAGCAGCCGGAGGGTAGATACGCAGTATTTT	CASSRRVDTQYF
NA	NA	TRBV9	TRBJ2-1	TGTGCCAGCAGTGCCGGGAAGAACAATGAGCAGTTCTTC	CASSAGKNNEQFF
NA	once	TRBV9	TRBJ2-1	TGTGCCAGCAGCGTAGGCAGGGTCCCAATCAATGAGCAGTTCTTC	CASSVGRVPINEQFF
TRBD1	NA	TRBV29-1	TRBJ2-1	TGCAGCGTTGAAGATGGACAGGGTGGTAGCGGTTATGAGCAGTTCTTC	CSVEDGQGGSGYEQFF
NA	NA	TRBV27	TRBJ2-7	TGTGCCAGCAGTTATAAGGTCCTCTACGAGCAGTACTTC	CASSYKVLYEQYF
TRBD1	once	TRBV30	TRBJ1-4	TGTGCCTGGACCGGGACAGGGGGCAAGGTGTTTTTT	CAWTGTGGKVFF
NA	NA	TRBV5-1	TRBJ2-3	TGCGCCAGCAGCTTGGTCAGAATCAGCACAGATACGCAGTATTTT	CASSLVRISTDTQYF
TRBD1	NA	TRBV29-1	TRBJ2-7	TGCAGCGTTTTCCCCCGGGACAGCTACGAGCAGTACTTC	CSVFPRDSYEQYF
NA	NA	TRBV27	TRBJ2-7	TGTGCCAGCAGTTTAATCAGGACGGGACTCCGCTCCTACGAGCAGTACTTC	CASSLIRTGLRSYEQYF
TRBD1	NA	TRBV27	TRBJ1-2	TGTGCCAGCAGTTTATCTGTCAGGGGGGTCTCCTCTCGGGGCTACACCTTC	CASSLSVRGVSSRGYTF
TRBD1	NA	TRBV10-3	TRBJ2-5	TGTGCCATCAGTGGCTTAGGGGGCGCATTAGAGACCCAGTACTTC	CAISGLGGALETQYF
TRBD2	once	TRBV11-3	TRBJ2-1	TGTGCCAGCAGCTTACGGGGTGGGGATATGCGGGAGGGCCACAATGAGCAGTTCTTC	CASSLRGGDMREGHNEQFF
TRBD1	once	TRBV28	TRBJ2-3	TGTGCCAGCAGTACCGGGACAGGGGGCGAACTTGAGACAGATACGCAGTATTTT	CASSTGTGGELETDTQYF
TRBD1	NA	TRBV9	TRBJ2-1	TGTGCCAGCAGCGAGACAGGGGGCATCAATGAGCAGTTCTTC	CASSETGGINEQFF
NA	NA	TRBV9	TRBJ2-2	TGTGCCAGCAGCCCTAACACCGGGGAGCTGTTTTTT	CASSPNTGELFF
NA	NA	TRBV11-2	TRBJ2-3	TGTGCCAGCAGCCCCTGGAGTCCAGATACGCAGTATTTT	CASSPWSPDTQYF
TRBD1	NA	TRBV9	TRBJ2-2	TGTGCCAGCAGCGCCCAGGGGGCAGGGACCGGGGAGCTGTTTTTT	CASSAQGAGTGELFF
NA	NA	TRBV7-9	TRBJ2-5	TGTGCCAGCAGCTTCGGGGAGACCCAGTACTTC	CASSFGETQYF
NA	NA	TRBV21-1	TRBJ1-5	TGTGCCAACCAGGGACAGGGGGTTACTCAGCCCCAGCATTTT	CANQGQGVTQPQHF
NA	once	TRBV7-6	TRBJ1-1	TGTGCCAGCAGCTTGAATCCGGGGCCGGAGGTTACTGAAGCTTTCTTT	CASSLNPGPEVTEAFF
TRBD2	NA	TRBV4-1	TRBJ2-7	TGCGCCAGCAGCCAAGATCAAACCGGGAGGGCCTACGAGCAGTACTTC	CASSQDQTGRAYEQYF
NA	NA	TRBV7-6	TRBJ2-7	TGTGCCAGCAGCTTAGCGTCCGGTTCCTACGAGCAGTACTTC	CASSLASGSYEQYF
TRBD2	NA	TRBV7-6	TRBJ2-1	TGTGCCAGCAGCTACCGTGGTGCGGGAGTCCATGAGCAGTTCTTC	CASSYRGAGVHEQFF
NA	NA	TRBV25-1	TRBJ2-1	TGTGCCAGCAGTGAATATCGGGGGAGTAGCTATGAGCAGTTCTTC	CASSEYRGSSYEQFF
NA	NA	TRBV6-6	TRBJ2-3	TGTGCCAGCAGTTACAATCCACGGGATACGCAGTATTTT	CASSYNPRDTQYF
NA	NA	TRBV7-9	TRBJ2-7	TGTGCCAGCAGCTTACCCGCGGGACTTCCCTCCTACGAGCAGTACTTC	CASSLPAGLPSYEQYF
TRBD2	NA	TRBV5-6	TRBJ2-1	TGTGCCAGCAGCTTGGCTAGCGGGAGTTTTTCTTACAATGAGCAGTTCTTC	CASSLASGSFSYNEQFF
NA	NA	TRBV6-5	TRBJ1-4	TGTGCCAGCAGTTCCCTCTTACAGGGAACTAATGAAAAACTGTTTTTT	CASSSLLQGTNEKLFF
NA	NA	TRBV2	TRBJ2-5	TGTGCCAGCAGTGGAAGGGTTGGGGACTTC	CASSGRVGDF
NA	NA	TRBV7-9	TRBJ1-1	TGTGCCAGCAGTCCCGCGCACGGGTTCGAAGCTTTCTTT	CASSPAHGFEAFF
NA	NA	TRBV7-9	TRBJ1-5	TGTGCCAGCAGCACCTGGGACAGCAATCAGCCCCAGCATTTT	CASSTWDSNQPQHF
TRBD2	NA	TRBV7-9	TRBJ2-7	TGTGCCAGCAGCTCATTCGGGACTAGCGGGGTCGGCGAGCAGTACTTC	CASSSFGTSGVGEQYF
NA	NA	TRBV11-2	TRBJ2-1	TGTGCCTGCCGCCCAACAGAGAACTACAATGAGCAGTTCTTC	CACRPTENYNEQFF
NA	NA	TRBV29-1	TRBJ1-1	TGCAGCGCACACCAGAGTAACGGGCCTGAAGCTTTCTTT	CSAHQSNGPEAFF
NA	NA	TRBV4-3	TRBJ2-3	TGCGCCAGCAGCCAAGCGGCGGGCCCCGGGGATACGCAGTATTTT	CASSQAAGPGDTQYF
NA	NA	TRBV7-9	TRBJ1-2	TGTGCCAGCAGTACGGGGGTCGGTGGCTACACCTTC	CASSTGVGGYTF